The TCR beta chain under discussion was sequenced for a study of cytomegalovirus exposure and HLA in healthy donors. The CDR3 length is 15 residues. The junction had 1 base not matched to a gene; V was cut back by 3 bases and J by 2 bases. The germline gives CDR1 SGHNT, CDR2 YENEEA. Overall study results and limits: A later analysis revealed that TCR association rates differed between HLA loci, peaking at DRB1 and bottoming out at HLA-C.

PCR used 60 Vbeta primers and 13 Jbeta primers. The table came from immunoSEQ multiplex PCR; TCRdb's copy has only in-frame clones and leaves some out. The sample lists 150,000 to 200,000 clones, roughly 71% occurring once. As concerns this clone: Its antigen is not known. Other DNA sequences in the same sample also yield this CDR3.

Sequencing was performed on PBMCs. J is TRBJ2-1 and V is TRBV11-3, with TRBD1 matching over 10 bases. The source is a girl under 18 in good health and CMV-seronegative. CDR3 loop: CASSLTGGAYNEQFF. The CDR3 DNA is TGTGCCAGCAGCTTGACAGGGGGCGCCTACAATGAGCAGTTCTTC.